This T cell receptor beta chain was obtained from a study of cytomegalovirus exposure and HLA in healthy donors. Study-level findings and limits: A missense variant in DCLRE1C was later tied to TCR beta V- and J-gene trimming.

In the case of this clone: Its target is unknown.

V was cut by 2 bases and J by 5 bases, with 16 bases left in between. Germline CDR1 reads GTSNPN; CDR2 reads SVGIG (reference sequence). The CDR3 spans 14 residues. Primers included in the PCR were 60 Vbeta and 13 Jbeta primers. Study processing details: Unique TCR beta chains numbered approximately 76 million in a later analysis, with about 11 million shared. The assay was immunoSEQ multiplex PCR, and TCRdb's table has in-frame clones only and misses some. The V and J calls and clone size were taken over from that table, and D and trimming were inferred from the DNA. Recorded for this sample: 100,000 to 150,000 clones.

The chain has TRBV30 and TRBJ2-7, with a tentative D call TRBD2 (5 bases). The sample was PBMCs. The TCR sequence derives from a man aged 18 to 30 in good health and CMV-seronegative. Here the CDR3 reads CAWSTRRVSHEQYF. The CDR3 DNA reads as TGTGCCTGGAGTACTAGAAGGGTATCCCACGAGCAGTACTTC.